This paragraph reports one TCR beta chain. Its antigen target is currently unknown. No much larger clone is present one base from it, and per-base qualities are unavailable. The study evaluated CTLA-4 blockade (ipilimumab) given together with focal radiation therapy in patients who had chemo-refractory metastatic non-small-cell lung cancer. Library method: the immunoSEQ multiplex PCR assay. TCRdb mirrors the immuneACCESS table, restricted to in-frame sequences. Some clones are absent from its copies; in checked studies, under half trace to an unresolved V gene, and the reason for the others is unknown. For this sample the table gives approximately 25,000 clones, of which over 70% were detected only once. More than 3.5% of the sample goes to the ten largest clones. The entry originates in a study of radiotherapy plus CTLA-4 blockade in lung cancer (dated by TCRdb to the late 2010s). As for the study more broadly: Objective responses were observed in approximately 18% of enrolled patients, and disease control was achieved in about 32%.

From the cysteine up to the phenylalanine, the CDR3 has a length of 13 residues. The DNA shown is the 39-base CDR3, in frame from base 1. Deletion took 4 bases off V and 0 bases off J, with a span of 6 bases between the germline ends. CDR1 and CDR2 are read off the germline V gene as LGHNA and YSLEER. General study outcomes and caveats: After treatment with radiotherapy and ipilimumab, TCR clones that originated in tumors expanded in peripheral blood. The strongest predictors of response were reported to be early dynamic shifts in blood T cell clones along with a rise in serum interferon-beta following radiation.

The sequence derives from a human donor with non-small cell lung cancer who had stable disease on radiotherapy plus ipilimumab. The rearrangement joined TRBV4-3 to TRBJ2-5, with the D gene not clear enough to name. Sequenced here: peripheral blood, sampled from a patient treated with radiotherapy plus ipilimumab. Here the CDR3 is given as CASSPAYQETQYF. The DNA sequence is as follows: TGCGCCAGCAGCCCGGCGTACCAAGAGACCCAGTACTTC.